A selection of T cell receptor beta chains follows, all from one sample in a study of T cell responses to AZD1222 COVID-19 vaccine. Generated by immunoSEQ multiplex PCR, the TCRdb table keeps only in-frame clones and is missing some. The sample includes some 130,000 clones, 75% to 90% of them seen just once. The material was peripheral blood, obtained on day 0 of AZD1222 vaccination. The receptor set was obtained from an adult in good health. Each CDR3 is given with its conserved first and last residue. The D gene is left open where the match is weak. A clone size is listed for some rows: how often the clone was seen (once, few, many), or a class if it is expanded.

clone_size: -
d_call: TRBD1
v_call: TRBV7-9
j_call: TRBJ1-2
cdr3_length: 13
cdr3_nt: TGTGCCAGCAGCCCCTCGACACAGGGGGGCTACACCTTC
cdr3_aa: CASSPSTQGGYTF

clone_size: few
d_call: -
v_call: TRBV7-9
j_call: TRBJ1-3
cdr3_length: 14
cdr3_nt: TGTGCCAGCAGCTTTTTGAGCTCTGGAAACACCATATATTTT
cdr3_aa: CASSFLSSGNTIYF

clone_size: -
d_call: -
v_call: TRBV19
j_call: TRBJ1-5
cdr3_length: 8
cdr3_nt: TGTGCCCGACAGCCCCAGCATTTT
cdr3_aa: CARQPQHF

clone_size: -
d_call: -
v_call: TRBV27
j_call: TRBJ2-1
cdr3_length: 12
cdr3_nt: TGTGCCAGCAGTTTATCAGGGAATGAGCAGTTCTTC
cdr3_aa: CASSLSGNEQFF

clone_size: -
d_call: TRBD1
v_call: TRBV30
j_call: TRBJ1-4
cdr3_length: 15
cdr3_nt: TGTGCCTGGTCGGCAGGGGGCTCCTACCGTGAAAAACTGTTTTTT
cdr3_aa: CAWSAGGSYREKLFF

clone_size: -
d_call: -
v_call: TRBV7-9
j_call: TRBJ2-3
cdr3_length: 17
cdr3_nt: TGTGCCAGCAGCTTAGGAGCTCCCCTACTTGATACAGATACGCAGTATTTT
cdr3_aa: CASSLGAPLLDTDTQYF

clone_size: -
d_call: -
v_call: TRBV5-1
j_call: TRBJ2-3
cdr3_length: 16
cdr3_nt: TGCGCCAGCAGCTTGGTTTCGACAGAGAGCACAGATACGCAGTATTTT
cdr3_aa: CASSLVSTESTDTQYF

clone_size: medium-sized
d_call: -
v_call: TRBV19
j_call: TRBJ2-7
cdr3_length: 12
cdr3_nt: TGTGCCAGTAGTATAGGGGGTTACGAGCAGTACTTC
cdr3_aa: CASSIGGYEQYF

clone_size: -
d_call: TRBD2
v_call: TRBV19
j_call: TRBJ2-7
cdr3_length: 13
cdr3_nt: TGTGCCAGTAGTCTAAATCGGGGGGACGAGCAGTACTTC
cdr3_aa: CASSLNRGDEQYF

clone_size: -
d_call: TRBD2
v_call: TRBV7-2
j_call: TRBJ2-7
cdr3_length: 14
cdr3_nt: TGTGCCAGCAGCCCGCGACTAGCGGCCTACGAGCAGTACTTC
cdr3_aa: CASSPRLAAYEQYF

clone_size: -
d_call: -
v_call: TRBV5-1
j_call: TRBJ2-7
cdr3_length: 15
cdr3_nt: TGCGCCAGCAGCTTGGAAGCAGGGGTTTACTACGAGCAGTACTTC
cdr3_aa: CASSLEAGVYYEQYF

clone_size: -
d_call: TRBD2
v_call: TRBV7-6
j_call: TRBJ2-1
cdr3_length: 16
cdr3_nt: TGTGCCAGCAGCTTAGCGCGGGGGGGCCTTGCCAATGAGCAGTTCTTC
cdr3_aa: CASSLARGGLANEQFF

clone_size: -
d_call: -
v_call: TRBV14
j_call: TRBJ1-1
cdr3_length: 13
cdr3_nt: TGTGCCAGCAGCCAAGATCGGGGAACTGAAGCTTTCTTT
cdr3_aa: CASSQDRGTEAFF

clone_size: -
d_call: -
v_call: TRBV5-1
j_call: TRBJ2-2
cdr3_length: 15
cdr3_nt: TGCGCCAGCAGCCACGGACCCATTAACACCGGGGAGCTGTTTTTT
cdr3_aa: CASSHGPINTGELFF

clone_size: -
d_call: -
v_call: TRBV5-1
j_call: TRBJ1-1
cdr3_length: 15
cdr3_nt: TGCGCCAGCAGCTTGGTCCCCGGGATGAACACTGAAGCTTTCTTT
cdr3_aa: CASSLVPGMNTEAFF

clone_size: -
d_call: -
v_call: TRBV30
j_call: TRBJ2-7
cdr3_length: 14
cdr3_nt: TGTGCCTGGAGTGTACTTAAGGGTTTCTACGAGCAGTACTTC
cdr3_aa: CAWSVLKGFYEQYF

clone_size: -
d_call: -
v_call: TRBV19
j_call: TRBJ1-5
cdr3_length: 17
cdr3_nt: TGTGCCAGTAGTACGGGAGGGGGTTTTCGGCGCAATCAGCCCCAGCATTTT
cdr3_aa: CASSTGGGFRRNQPQHF